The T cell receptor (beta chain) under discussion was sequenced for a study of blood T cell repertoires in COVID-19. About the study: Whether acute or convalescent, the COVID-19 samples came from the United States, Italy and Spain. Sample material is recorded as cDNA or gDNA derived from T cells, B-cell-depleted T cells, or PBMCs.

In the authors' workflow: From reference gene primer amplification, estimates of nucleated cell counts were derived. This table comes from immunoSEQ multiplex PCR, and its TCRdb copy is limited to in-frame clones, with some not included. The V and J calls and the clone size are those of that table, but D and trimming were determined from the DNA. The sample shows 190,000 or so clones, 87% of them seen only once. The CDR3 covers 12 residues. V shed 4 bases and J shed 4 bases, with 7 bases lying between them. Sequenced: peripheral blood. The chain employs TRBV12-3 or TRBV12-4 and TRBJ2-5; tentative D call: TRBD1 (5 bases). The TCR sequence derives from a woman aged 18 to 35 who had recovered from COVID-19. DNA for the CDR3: TGTGCCAGCAGTTGGACACGAGAGACCCAGTACTTC. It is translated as CASSWTRETQYF.